The rows below give T cell receptor beta chains drawn from one sample of a study of response to subunit inactivated influenza vaccine. TCRdb re-derived calls from the RT-PCR reads in MiXCR, one entry per CDR3 protein. This sample has 540,000 or so distinct CDR3 sequences, with roughly 13% found just once. Sequencing was performed on PBMCs from blood, taken 35 to 45 days after vaccination. The receptors here all came from a man aged 50 or older who received an inactivated influenza vaccine. CDR3s include the opening cysteine and the closing phenylalanine or tryptophan. The D gene is left open where the match is weak. Clone size is stated in some rows and not others, as once, few, many or a class when expanded.

d_gene	abundance	v_gene	j_gene	CDR3nt	CDR3aa
TRBD2	many	TRBV6-5	TRBJ2-2	TGTGCCAGCAGTTACTCGCGATCGGCGGGAGTGGGCACCGGGGAGCTGTTTTTT	CASSYSRSAGVGTGELFF
NA	NA	TRBV18	TRBJ1-2	TGTGCCAGCACCCCAGGGTGGCGTCACTATGGCTACACCTTC	CASTPGWRHYGYTF
TRBD2	NA	TRBV7-6	TRBJ2-1	TGTGCCAGCAGCTCCGGAACTAGCGGGAGGGCCGTTGAGCAGTTCTTC	CASSSGTSGRAVEQFF
NA	NA	TRBV20-1	TRBJ1-5	TGCAGTGCTGGGACACAAGATCAGCCCCAGCATTTT	CSAGTQDQPQHF
NA	NA	TRBV2	TRBJ2-3	TGTGCCGGCATAGGTCTGACCTACTCATTGACAGATACGCAGTATTTT	CAGIGLTYSLTDTQYF
TRBD2	few	TRBV27	TRBJ2-2	TGTGCCAGCAGTTTCTTAGCGGGAGTCGGCACCGGGGAGCTGTTTTTT	CASSFLAGVGTGELFF
TRBD1	many	TRBV27	TRBJ2-7	TGTGCCAGCGACTCCGGGACAGAGTACTTC	CASDSGTEYF
NA	NA	TRBV7-2	TRBJ2-7	TGTGCCAGCAGCTTGTGGCAGGAATCCTACGAGCAGTACTTC	CASSLWQESYEQYF
TRBD1	few	TRBV20-1	TRBJ2-5	TGCAGTGCTGACAGGGCGGGTGAGACCCAGTACTTC	CSADRAGETQYF
NA	NA	TRBV3-1	TRBJ1-3	TGTGCCATCAGCCTACTTGAAATCTGGGGTAATTCTGGAAACACCATATATTTT	CAISLLEIWGNSGNTIYF
TRBD1	NA	TRBV5-1	TRBJ2-5	TGCGCCAGCAGCTTAGGGGACAGGGCTGAGACCCAGTACTTC	CASSLGDRAETQYF
TRBD2	many	TRBV7-3	TRBJ2-3	TGTGCCAGCAGCTCGACTAGCGGGTACACAGATACGCAGTATTTT	CASSSTSGYTDTQYF
NA	few	TRBV28	TRBJ2-5	TGTGCCAGCAGTAGGGGATTCGAGACCCAGTACTTC	CASSRGFETQYF
NA	few	TRBV20-1	TRBJ1-2	TGCAGTGCTAGAGACAGGGGTTATCGTGGCTACACCTTC	CSARDRGYRGYTF
NA	few	TRBV14	TRBJ1-2	TGTGCCAGCAGTCATCGCACGGAACTATATGGCTACACCTTC	CASSHRTELYGYTF
NA	few	TRBV10-3	TRBJ1-6	TGTGCCATCAGTGAAGACGGTTTAGGAGCCCTCCACTTT	CAISEDGLGALHF
TRBD1	NA	TRBV5-1	TRBJ1-1	TGCGCCAGCAGCGAGGGACAGGGGGTAGGTGAAGCTTTCTTT	CASSEGQGVGEAFF
TRBD1	few	TRBV5-1	TRBJ2-5	TGCGCCAGCAGCTTGATGGGGGACAGGGGATCAGAGACCCAGTACTTC	CASSLMGDRGSETQYF
TRBD2	NA	TRBV6-5	TRBJ2-1	TGTGCCAGCAGTTACTCGAAAGGCGGGGGGAATGAGCAGTTCTTC	CASSYSKGGGNEQFF
NA	NA	TRBV11-2	TRBJ2-5	TGTGCCAGCAGCTTGAATACGGGGCAAGAGACCCAGTACTTC	CASSLNTGQETQYF
TRBD1	many	TRBV20-1	TRBJ2-7	TGCAGTGCTAGTCCGGGACAGGGTTACGAGCAGTACTTC	CSASPGQGYEQYF
NA	many	TRBV2	TRBJ1-6	TGTGCCAGCACCGGCCTTAGGAATTCACCCCTCCACTTT	CASTGLRNSPLHF
TRBD1	few	TRBV7-8	TRBJ1-6	TGTGCCAGCAGCTTAGCGCCGGACAGGGATTCACCCCTCCACTTT	CASSLAPDRDSPLHF
NA	many	TRBV28	TRBJ2-1	TGTGCCAGCAGTTTAACCCAGTTTGAGCAGTTCTTC	CASSLTQFEQFF
TRBD2	NA	TRBV12-5	TRBJ2-3	TGTGCTAGTGGTTTCCAGGGACTAGCGGGAGTCCGGGGTACGCAGTATTTT	CASGFQGLAGVRGTQYF
NA	NA	TRBV6-5	TRBJ2-7	TGTGCCAGCAGTTCAGATGGTGAATACAATAGCGCGCGAGGAGGCGAGCAGTACTTC	CASSSDGEYNSARGGEQYF
NA	few	TRBV7-2	TRBJ2-7	TGTGCCAGCAGCTTAGCCATCGGGGTCTCCTACGAGCAGTACTTC	CASSLAIGVSYEQYF
NA	few	TRBV12-3/TRBV12-4	TRBJ1-5	TGTGCCAGCAGGATGGATCTAAATCAGCCCCAGCATTTT	CASRMDLNQPQHF
TRBD2	few	TRBV29-1	TRBJ2-1	TGCAGCGTTGAGGGATTTAGCGGGAGAACCTACAATGAGCAGTTCTTC	CSVEGFSGRTYNEQFF
TRBD2	many	TRBV10-3	TRBJ2-1	TGTGCCATCAGTGAAAGACTAGCGGGAGGGCCCGCCTACAATGAGCAGTTCTTC	CAISERLAGGPAYNEQFF
NA	once	TRBV24-1	TRBJ2-6	TGTGCCACCAGTGCCTTGGGGCACTCTGGGGCCAACGTCCTGACTTTC	CATSALGHSGANVLTF
NA	few	TRBV5-1	TRBJ2-5	TGCGCCAGCAGCTTGGGGTCCCTAATCGGGGAGACCCAGTACTTC	CASSLGSLIGETQYF
NA	few	TRBV20-1	TRBJ1-1	TGCAGTGCCCCGCGAAGGGGGGCGCTTAACACTGAAGCTTTCTTT	CSAPRRGALNTEAFF
NA	few	TRBV6-2/TRBV6-3	TRBJ2-7	TGTGCCAGCAGGCCCCCAGGGCAATACGAGCAGTACTTC	CASRPPGQYEQYF
NA	once	TRBV7-6	TRBJ1-4	TGTGCCAGCAGCCAAATGAATGAAAAACTGTTTTTT	CASSQMNEKLFF
NA	NA	TRBV12-3/TRBV12-4	TRBJ2-7	TGTGCCAGCAGTCTGGGGGCCAGATTGGCCTACGAGCAGTACTTC	CASSLGARLAYEQYF
NA	NA	TRBV6-5	TRBJ2-2	TGTGCCAGCAGTTACTGGGCTGGGAACACCGGGGAGCTGTTTTTT	CASSYWAGNTGELFF
NA	NA	TRBV30	TRBJ2-7	TGTGCCGGAGGGCTCGGCGGCTACGAGCAGTACTTC	CAGGLGGYEQYF
NA	NA	TRBV7-9	TRBJ1-5	TGTGCCAGCAGACCCGGGACCTTTAATCAGCCCCAGCATTTT	CASRPGTFNQPQHF
NA	few	TRBV4-3	TRBJ2-2	TGCGCCAGCAGCCGTTATGGCAGCCCGAACACCGGGGAGCTGTTTTTT	CASSRYGSPNTGELFF
NA	many	TRBV7-9	TRBJ2-1	TGTGCCAGCAGCCCCCATGACAGGTCCTACAATGAGCAGTTCTTC	CASSPHDRSYNEQFF
NA	few	TRBV12-3/TRBV12-4	TRBJ2-7	TGTGCCAGCAGCTTCGGTGCCTACGAGCAGTACTTC	CASSFGAYEQYF
TRBD1	NA	TRBV11-2	TRBJ1-1	TGTGCCAGCAGGAGGGACAGGGTCATGAACACTGAAGCTTTCTTT	CASRRDRVMNTEAFF
TRBD2	NA	TRBV10-3	TRBJ2-7	TGTGCCATCAGTCCTAGCCCCGGAGCGGGGGGGAGCTACGAGCAGTACTTC	CAISPSPGAGGSYEQYF
TRBD1	few	TRBV6-2/TRBV6-3	TRBJ2-1	TGTGCCAGCAGCACGGGACAGGGATCCTACAATGAGCAGTTCTTC	CASSTGQGSYNEQFF
NA	few	TRBV6-5	TRBJ2-2	TGTGCCAGCAGTTACTCGAAAGGGGCCCCCTTGGAGGACGGGGAGCTGTTTTTT	CASSYSKGAPLEDGELFF
NA	NA	TRBV20-1	TRBJ1-4	TGCAGTGCTAGCCGAGCTCCAACTAATGAAAAACTGTTTTTT	CSASRAPTNEKLFF
NA	NA	TRBV7-2	TRBJ1-2	TGTGCCAGCAGCCAAATGGGTCTCTATGGCTACACCTTC	CASSQMGLYGYTF
TRBD1	NA	TRBV24-1	TRBJ2-2	TGTGCCACCAGTGATCCCGCCGCCGGACAGGGGGCAAGCGGGGAGCTGTTTTTT	CATSDPAAGQGASGELFF
TRBD2	NA	TRBV7-3	TRBJ2-1	TGTGCCAGCAGCTTCGCCAGCGGGAGTAATGAGCAGTTCTTC	CASSFASGSNEQFF
NA	many	TRBV29-1	TRBJ2-2	TGCAGCGCCGTCAAAAGGGGTCCGGGACTTTACACCGGGGAGCTGTTTTTT	CSAVKRGPGLYTGELFF
TRBD1	many	TRBV5-1	TRBJ2-7	TGCGCCAGCAGCAGTGCCGGGACAGCCTCCTACGAGCAGTACTTC	CASSSAGTASYEQYF
TRBD1	few	TRBV5-8	TRBJ2-1	TGTGCCAGCAGCTTGGAAGGACAGGGCTACAATGAGCAGTTCTTC	CASSLEGQGYNEQFF
TRBD2	NA	TRBV7-2	TRBJ2-3	TGTGCCAGCAGCCTCGGTTTCAGCGGGGGGTGGACAGATACGCAGTATTTT	CASSLGFSGGWTDTQYF
TRBD1	NA	TRBV20-1	TRBJ1-1	TGCAGTGCCACGGACAGGGTAGGCACTGAAGCTTTCTTT	CSATDRVGTEAFF